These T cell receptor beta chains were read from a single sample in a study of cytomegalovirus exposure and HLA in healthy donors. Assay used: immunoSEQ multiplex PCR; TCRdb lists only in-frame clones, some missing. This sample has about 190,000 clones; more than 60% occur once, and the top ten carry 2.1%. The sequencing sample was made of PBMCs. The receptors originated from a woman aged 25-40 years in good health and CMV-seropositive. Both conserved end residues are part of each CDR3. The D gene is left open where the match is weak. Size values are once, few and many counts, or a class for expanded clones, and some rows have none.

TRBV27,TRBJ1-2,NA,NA,CASSLGQGYGYTF,TGTGCCAGCAGTTTGGGGCAGGGGTATGGCTACACCTTC
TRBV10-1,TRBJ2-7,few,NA,CASSEGDYEQYF,TGCGCCAGCAGTGAAGGGGATTACGAGCAGTACTTC
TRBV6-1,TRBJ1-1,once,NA,CASSEPGLNTEAFF,TGTGCCAGCAGTGAACCGGGTTTGAACACTGAAGCTTTCTTT
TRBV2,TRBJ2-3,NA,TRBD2,CASSIRSGRAWDADTQYF,TGTGCCAGCAGTATACGAAGCGGGAGGGCCTGGGACGCAGATACGCAGTATTTT
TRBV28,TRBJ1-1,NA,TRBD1,CASRSGTAMNTEAFF,TGTGCCAGCAGGTCCGGGACAGCGATGAACACTGAAGCTTTCTTT
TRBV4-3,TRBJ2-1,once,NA,CASSQDAPRGPFNEQFF,TGCGCCAGCAGCCAAGATGCCCCACGAGGGCCTTTCAATGAGCAGTTCTTC
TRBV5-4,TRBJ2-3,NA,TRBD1,CASRTGTESTDTQYF,TGTGCCAGCAGAACTGGGACAGAAAGCACAGATACGCAGTATTTT
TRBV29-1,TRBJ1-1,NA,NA,CSVDSQNTEAFF,TGCAGCGTTGATTCACAGAACACTGAAGCTTTCTTT
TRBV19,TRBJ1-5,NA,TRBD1,CASSRGTGGQPQHF,TGTGCCAGTAGCAGAGGGACAGGGGGTCAGCCCCAGCATTTT
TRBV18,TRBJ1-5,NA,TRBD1,CASSLQGAGSNQPQHF,TGTGCCAGCTCACTCCAGGGGGCAGGGTCGAATCAGCCCCAGCATTTT
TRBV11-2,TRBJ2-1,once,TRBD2,CASSAGAGGRNEQFF,TGTGCCAGCAGCGCAGGAGCGGGGGGGCGGAATGAGCAGTTCTTC
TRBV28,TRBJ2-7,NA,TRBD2,CASSPPGRGVFGEQYF,TGTGCCAGCAGCCCCCCGGGGCGGGGGGTTTTCGGCGAGCAGTACTTC
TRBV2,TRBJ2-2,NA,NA,CASSGKTGTGELFF,TGTGCCAGCAGTGGAAAGACGGGCACCGGGGAGCTGTTTTTT
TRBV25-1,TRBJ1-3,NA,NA,CASSESSRGVIYF,TGTGCCAGCAGTGAATCTAGCCGGGGAGTTATATATTTT
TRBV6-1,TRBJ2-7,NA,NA,CASRRLDGSDEQYF,TGTGCCAGCAGAAGACTAGACGGTAGCGACGAGCAGTACTTC
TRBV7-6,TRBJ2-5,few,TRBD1,CASSYGTGGTETQYF,TGTGCCAGCAGCTACGGGACAGGGGGTACGGAGACCCAGTACTTC
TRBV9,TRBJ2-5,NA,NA,CASSVGSAAVLGETQYF,TGTGCCAGCAGCGTAGGGTCAGCGGCGGTCCTGGGAGAGACCCAGTACTTC
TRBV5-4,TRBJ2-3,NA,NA,CASSPSVALSDTQYF,TGTGCCAGCAGCCCTAGCGTTGCCCTCAGCGATACGCAGTATTTT
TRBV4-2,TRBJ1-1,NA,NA,CASSQDQGRRTEAFF,TGTGCCAGCAGCCAAGATCAGGGCAGAAGGACTGAAGCTTTCTTT
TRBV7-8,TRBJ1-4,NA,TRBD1,CASSAGTGPPNEKLFF,TGTGCCAGCAGCGCCGGGACAGGGCCTCCGAATGAAAAACTGTTTTTT
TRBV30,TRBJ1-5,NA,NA,CAWSVLMEQPQHF,TGTGCCTGGAGTGTACTAATGGAACAACCCCAGCATTTT
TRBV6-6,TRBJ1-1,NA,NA,CASSYSGGTEAFF,TGTGCCAGCAGTTATTCGGGTGGCACTGAAGCTTTCTTT
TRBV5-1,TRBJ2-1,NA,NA,CASSSQVSSYNEQFF,TGCGCCAGCAGCTCGCAGGTTAGCTCCTACAATGAGCAGTTCTTC
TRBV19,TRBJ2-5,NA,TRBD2,CASSLDLAGEGETQYF,TGTGCCAGTAGTTTAGATCTAGCGGGAGAGGGAGAGACCCAGTACTTC
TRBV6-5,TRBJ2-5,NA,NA,CASSYGGGIQETQYF,TGTGCCAGCAGTTACGGCGGAGGGATCCAAGAGACCCAGTACTTC
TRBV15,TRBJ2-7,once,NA,CATSRDIIQTGAYEQYF,TGTGCCACCAGCAGAGATATAATTCAGACAGGCGCCTACGAGCAGTACTTC
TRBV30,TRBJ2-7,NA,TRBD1,CAWSKGQGLEQYF,TGTGCCTGGAGTAAGGGACAGGGTCTCGAGCAGTACTTC